This entry describes one T cell receptor beta chain. This sample is drawn from a study of blood T cell repertoires in COVID-19. Overall study context: PBMCs, B-cell-depleted T cells, or T cells provided the cDNA or gDNA that made up the material.

Authors' methods: It was from reference gene primer amplification that nucleated cell counts were estimated. Sequenced by immunoSEQ multiplex PCR; TCRdb stores in-frame clones only, minus some. Clone size and the V and J calls come from that table; the DNA yielded D and trimming. This table has about 310,000 clones, around 90% appearing once. Trimming cost V 1 base and J 1 base, with 19 bases left between them. In germline, CDR1 is SGHTA, CDR2 FQGTGA. This CDR3 comprises 18 residues. Sequencing was done on a sample of peripheral blood. This sequence originates from a woman aged 40 to 49 with COVID-19, enrolled during active disease. The chain joins TRBV7-3 to TRBJ1-2, with D perhaps matching TRBD1 (5 bases). The CDR3 loop reads CASSLRWGDRKDNYGYTF. The CDR3 nucleotides are TGTGCCAGCAGCTTAAGATGGGGGGATCGGAAGGATAACTATGGCTACACCTTC.